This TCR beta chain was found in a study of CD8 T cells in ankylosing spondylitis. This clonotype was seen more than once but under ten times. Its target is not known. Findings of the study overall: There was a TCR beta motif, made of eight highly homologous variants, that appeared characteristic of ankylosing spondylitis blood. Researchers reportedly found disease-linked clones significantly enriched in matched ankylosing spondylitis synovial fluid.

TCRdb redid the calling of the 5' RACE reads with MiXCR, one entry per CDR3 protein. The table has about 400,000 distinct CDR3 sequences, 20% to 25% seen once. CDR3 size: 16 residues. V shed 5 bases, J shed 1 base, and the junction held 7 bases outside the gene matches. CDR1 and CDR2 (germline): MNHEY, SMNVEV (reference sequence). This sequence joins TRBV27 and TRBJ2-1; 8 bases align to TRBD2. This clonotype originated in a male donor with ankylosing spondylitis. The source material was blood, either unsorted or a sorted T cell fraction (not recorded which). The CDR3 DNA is TGTGCCAGCAGTCCTATCCGGGGGGGTTCCTACAATGAGCAGTTCTTC. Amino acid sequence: CASSPIRGGSYNEQFF.